There are a few counts of the clone carrying this T cell receptor (beta chain). Its cognate antigen is unknown. TCRdb re-called the 5' RACE reads through MiXCR, storing one row per CDR3 protein. This sample has around 200,000 distinct CDR3 sequences, with about a fifth found just once. The V end was cut by 0 bases, the J end by 7 bases, with 12 bases between. The CDR3 spans 14 residues. The germline gives CDR1 SGDLS, CDR2 YYNGEE. This record belongs to a study of T-cell memory formation after mild COVID-19. Looking at the study overall: The TCR clusters were mostly specific to one donor. Study-wide findings and caveats: CD4+ bias marked clones expanding day 15 to 37, unlike balanced contracting clones. Detection of some responders pre-infection suggested pre-existing cross-reactive memory T cells participated. There was no confirmation that second-wave clones peaking on day 37 were SARS-CoV-2 specific.

The sequence was collected from an adult woman who had mild COVID-19 (a few samples of this study predate the infection). Cell type and time point are not known. V is TRBV9 and J is TRBJ2-3, with a possible D match to TRBD2 (6 bases). The sequenced sample was PBMCs or a T cell subset sorted from them (not recorded which). The CDR3 DNA follows: TGTGCCAGCAGCGTAGGAGGGGACTCTCATACGCAGTATTTT. This sequence encodes CASSVGGDSHTQYF.